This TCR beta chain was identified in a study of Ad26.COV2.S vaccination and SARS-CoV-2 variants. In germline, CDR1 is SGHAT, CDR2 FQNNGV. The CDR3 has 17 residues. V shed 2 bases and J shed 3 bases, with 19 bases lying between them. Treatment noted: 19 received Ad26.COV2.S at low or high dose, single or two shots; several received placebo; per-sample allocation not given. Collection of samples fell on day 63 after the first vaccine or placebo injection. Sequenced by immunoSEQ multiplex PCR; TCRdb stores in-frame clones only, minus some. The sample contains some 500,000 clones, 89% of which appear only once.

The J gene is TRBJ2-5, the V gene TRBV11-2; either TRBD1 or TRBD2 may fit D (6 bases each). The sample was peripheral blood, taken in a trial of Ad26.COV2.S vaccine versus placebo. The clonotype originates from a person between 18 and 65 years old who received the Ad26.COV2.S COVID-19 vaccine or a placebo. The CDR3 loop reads CASSLPSSSRGEETQYF. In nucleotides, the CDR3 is TGTGCCAGCAGCTTACCGTCGTCGTCGAGGGGGGAAGAGACCCAGTACTTC. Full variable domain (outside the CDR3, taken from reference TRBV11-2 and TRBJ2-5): EAGVAQSPRYKIIEKRQSVAFWCNPISGHATLYWYQQILGQGPKLLIQFQNNGVVDDSQLPKDRFSAERLKGVDSTLKIQPAKLEDSAVYLCASSLPSSSRGEETQYFGPGTRLLVL.